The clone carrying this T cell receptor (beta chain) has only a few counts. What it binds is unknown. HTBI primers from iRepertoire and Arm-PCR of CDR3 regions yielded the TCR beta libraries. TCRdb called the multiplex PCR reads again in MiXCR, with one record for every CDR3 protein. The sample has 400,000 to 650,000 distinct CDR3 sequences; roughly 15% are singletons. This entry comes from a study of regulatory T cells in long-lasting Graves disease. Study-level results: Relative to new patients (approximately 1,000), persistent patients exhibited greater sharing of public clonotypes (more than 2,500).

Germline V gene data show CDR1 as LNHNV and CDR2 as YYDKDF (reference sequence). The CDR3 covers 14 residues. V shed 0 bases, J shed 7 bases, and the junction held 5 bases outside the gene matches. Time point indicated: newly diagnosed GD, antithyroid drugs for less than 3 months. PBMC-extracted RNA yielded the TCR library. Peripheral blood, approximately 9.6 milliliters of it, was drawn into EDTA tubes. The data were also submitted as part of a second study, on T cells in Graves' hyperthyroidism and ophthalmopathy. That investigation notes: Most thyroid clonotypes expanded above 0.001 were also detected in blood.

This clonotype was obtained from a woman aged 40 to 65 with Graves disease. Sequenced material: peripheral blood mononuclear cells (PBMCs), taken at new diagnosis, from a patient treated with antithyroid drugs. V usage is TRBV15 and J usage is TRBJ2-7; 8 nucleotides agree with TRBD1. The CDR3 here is CATSREAGGGEQYF. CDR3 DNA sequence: TGTGCCACCAGCAGAGAAGCAGGGGGCGGTGAGCAGTACTTC.